The sequence of this TCR beta chain was determined in a study of shared clonotypes between healthy human individuals. At deep level, the assay was performed. The table came from immunoSEQ multiplex PCR; TCRdb's copy has only in-frame clones and leaves some out. The table lists over 1.5 million clones, around 98% of them singletons. Healthy adults negative for HIV, lacking recent acute infections or vaccinations, served as donors. The sequence came from a man aged 25 to 40 in good health. Sequencing input: naive CD4+ T cells sorted from blood. As for subset: CD45RA+ positively selected.

In DNA, the CDR3 is TGCAGCGTTGAAGATGCGGTGAATGAGCAGTTCTTC. It specifies CSVEDAVNEQFF. This chain joins TRBV29-1 and TRBJ2-1, with D hard to call. With 0 bases removed from V and 7 bases from J, the gap between germline ends came to 7 bases. The germline V gene has CDR1 SQVTM and CDR2 ANQGSEA. The CDR3 has 12 amino acids.